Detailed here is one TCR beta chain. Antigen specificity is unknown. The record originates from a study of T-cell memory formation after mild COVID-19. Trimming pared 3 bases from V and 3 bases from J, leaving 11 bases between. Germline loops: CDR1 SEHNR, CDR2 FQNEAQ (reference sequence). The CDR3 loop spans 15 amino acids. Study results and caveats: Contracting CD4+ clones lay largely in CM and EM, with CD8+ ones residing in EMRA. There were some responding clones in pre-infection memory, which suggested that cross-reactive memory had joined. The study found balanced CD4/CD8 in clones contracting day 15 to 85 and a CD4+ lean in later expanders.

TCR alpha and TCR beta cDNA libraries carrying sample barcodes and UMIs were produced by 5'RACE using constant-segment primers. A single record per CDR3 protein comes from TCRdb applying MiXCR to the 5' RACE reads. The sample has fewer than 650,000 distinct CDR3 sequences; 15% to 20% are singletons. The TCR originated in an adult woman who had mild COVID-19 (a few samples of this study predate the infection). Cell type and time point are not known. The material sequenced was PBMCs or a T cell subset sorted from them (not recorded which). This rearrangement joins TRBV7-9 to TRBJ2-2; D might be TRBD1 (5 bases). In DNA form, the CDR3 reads TGTGCCAGCAGCTTGATACAGGTGTACACCGGGGAGCTGTTTTTT. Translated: CASSLIQVYTGELFF. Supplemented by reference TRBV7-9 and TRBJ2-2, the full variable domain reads DTGVSQNPRHKITKRGQNVTFRCDPISEHNRLYWYRQTLGQGPEFLTYFQNEAQLEKSRLLSDRFSAERPKGSFSTLEIQRTEQGDSAMYLCASSLIQVYTGELFFGEGSRLTVL.